The rows below give T cell receptor beta chains drawn from one sample of a study of blood T cell repertoires in COVID-19. TCRdb keeps only in-frame clones here, not all; method: immunoSEQ multiplex PCR. Among tens of thousands of clones listed, nearly 90% were seen once. Sequencing input: peripheral blood. Receptors originate from a man aged 45-60 years with active COVID-19. Both conserved end residues are part of each CDR3. Fields, in order: J gene, clone size, V gene, CDR3 length, D gene, CDR3 protein, CDR3 DNA. The D gene is left open where the match is weak. Clone size is not always given. Where it is, it says once, few, many or a class for expanded clones.

TRBJ1-2 NA TRBV6-5 15 TRBD1 CASSISGTGVVGYTF TGTGCCAGCAGTATATCCGGGACAGGGGTCGTTGGCTACACCTTC
TRBJ2-7 NA TRBV30 17 TRBD1 CAWSVRSTGSYGHEQYF TGTGCCTGGAGTGTACGCTCGACAGGGAGTTATGGCCACGAGCAGTACTTC
TRBJ1-2 NA TRBV10-1 19 TRBD1 CASSESGVWTGAPEDGYTF TGCGCCAGCAGTGAGTCGGGGGTCTGGACAGGGGCCCCGGAAGATGGCTACACCTTC
TRBJ1-4 NA TRBV5-1 15 NA CASSLESGTNEKLFF TGCGCCAGCAGCTTGGAGTCAGGAACTAATGAAAAACTGTTTTTT
TRBJ2-7 NA TRBV6-7 12 TRBD1 CAIGTANYEQYF TGTGCCATAGGGACAGCGAACTACGAGCAGTACTTC
TRBJ2-7 NA TRBV9 15 TRBD1 CASSPQDRGLYEQYF TGTGCCAGCAGCCCCCAGGACAGGGGGCTTTACGAGCAGTACTTC
TRBJ2-5 NA TRBV7-9 16 TRBD2 CASSLWGGGALETQYF TGTGCCAGCAGCTTATGGGGCGGGGGGGCTCTTGAGACCCAGTACTTC
TRBJ1-1 NA TRBV6-5 15 TRBD1 CASSYFRTGGTEAFF TGTGCCAGCAGTTACTTTCGGACAGGGGGCACTGAAGCTTTCTTT
TRBJ2-3 once TRBV5-1 15 NA CASSLDRDLTDTQYF TGCGCCAGCAGCTTGGACAGAGACCTCACAGATACGCAGTATTTT
TRBJ1-1 NA TRBV6-5 14 NA CASRNGARFTEAFF TGTGCCTCCAGAAATGGGGCTAGGTTCACTGAAGCTTTCTTT
TRBJ2-5 NA TRBV9 16 NA CASSVDPVARTETQYF TGTGCCAGCAGCGTTGACCCGGTAGCCCGAACGGAGACCCAGTACTTC
TRBJ1-3 NA TRBV6-1 13 NA CASSEEGTHAIYF TGTGCCAGCAGTGAGGAGGGAACACACGCCATATATTTT
TRBJ2-7 NA TRBV7-2 14 NA CASSLQGQSYEQYF TGTGCCAGCAGCCTTCAGGGGCAATCCTACGAGCAGTACTTC
TRBJ1-2 NA TRBV19 14 TRBD1 CASSFAGGEYGYTF TGTGCCAGTAGTTTTGCAGGGGGCGAATATGGCTACACCTTC
TRBJ2-1 NA TRBV5-1 13 NA CASSADWLGEQFF TGCGCCAGCAGCGCAGACTGGCTCGGAGAGCAGTTCTTC
TRBJ1-5 few TRBV2 14 NA CASKQARGNQPQHF TGTGCCAGCAAACAGGCTCGAGGCAATCAGCCCCAGCATTTT
TRBJ2-3 NA TRBV15 12 NA CATSRDRAWGGF TGTGCCACCAGCAGAGACCGGGCTTGGGGAGGTTTT
TRBJ1-6 few TRBV27 16 NA CASSFSPLGGYSPLHF TGTGCCAGCAGTTTCTCCCCTTTAGGGGGTTATTCACCCCTCCACTTT
TRBJ2-5 NA TRBV7-2 13 TRBD2 CASSPGLAETQYF TGTGCCAGCAGCCCGGGACTAGCGGAGACCCAGTACTTC
TRBJ2-5 NA TRBV9 15 NA CASSAGGPTEETQYF TGTGCCAGCAGCGCCGGAGGACCAACAGAAGAGACCCAGTACTTC
TRBJ2-5 NA TRBV18 15 NA CASSPPPTGRETQYF TGTGCCAGCTCACCACCCCCTACAGGGAGAGAGACCCAGTACTTC
TRBJ1-2 NA TRBV11-2 13 NA CASSLGGGYGYTF TGTGCCAGCAGCTTAGGGGGCGGCTATGGCTACACCTTC
TRBJ1-2 NA TRBV6-5 15 TRBD1 CASSPGGTGDYGYTF TGTGCCAGCAGTCCTGGAGGGACAGGGGACTATGGCTACACCTTC
TRBJ2-4 NA TRBV6-2/TRBV6-3 15 TRBD1 CASSYSEGARNIQYF TGTGCCAGCAGTTACTCCGAGGGGGCGCGAAACATTCAGTACTTC
TRBJ2-7 NA TRBV7-2 16 TRBD2 CASSSRLAGGSYEQYF TGTGCCAGCAGCTCTAGACTAGCGGGGGGTTCCTACGAGCAGTACTTC
TRBJ1-5 NA TRBV5-5 14 NA CASSSLGGNQPQHF TGTGCCAGCAGCTCTTTAGGCGGAAATCAGCCCCAGCATTTT
TRBJ2-1 once TRBV5-1 15 TRBD1 CASSLGGQGINEQFF TGCGCCAGCAGCTTGGGGGGACAGGGGATCAATGAGCAGTTCTTC
TRBJ2-2 NA TRBV5-8 15 NA CASSRGTAFTGELFF TGTGCCAGCAGCCGGGGGACAGCGTTCACCGGGGAGCTGTTTTTT
TRBJ1-1 NA TRBV7-7 13 NA CASSPRREAEAFF TGTGCTAGCAGTCCACGCCGGGAGGCTGAAGCTTTCTTT
TRBJ2-1 NA TRBV6-2/TRBV6-3 15 TRBD2 CASSSSSGGANEQFF TGTGCCAGCAGTTCGTCTAGCGGGGGGGCAAATGAGCAGTTCTTC
TRBJ2-1 NA TRBV7-2 15 TRBD2 CASSPRPAGGGEQFF TGTGCCAGCAGCCCGCGGCCAGCGGGGGGCGGAGAGCAGTTCTTC
TRBJ2-2 NA TRBV7-3 17 TRBD2 CASSSRGGDANTGELFF TGTGCCAGCAGTTCCCGCGGGGGAGACGCGAACACCGGGGAGCTGTTTTTT
TRBJ2-1 NA TRBV12-3/TRBV12-4 11 NA CASSFLNEQFF TGTGCCAGCAGTTTCCTCAATGAGCAGTTCTTC
TRBJ2-7 few TRBV9 16 TRBD1 CASSLPSRTGGSEQYF TGTGCCAGCAGCCTCCCCTCCAGGACAGGGGGGAGCGAGCAGTACTTC
TRBJ1-2 medium-sized TRBV9 16 NA CASSPELSQMRYGYTF TGTGCCAGCAGCCCCGAATTGTCCCAAATGAGGTATGGCTACACCTTC
TRBJ2-6 once TRBV28 19 NA CASSSRRRVVSSGANVLTF TGTGCCAGCAGTTCCCGACGACGGGTTGTAAGCTCTGGGGCCAACGTCCTGACTTTC
TRBJ2-3 NA TRBV4-2 20 TRBD2 CASSQVWARAAGGPTDTQYF TGTGCCAGCAGCCAAGTGTGGGCCAGGGCGGCGGGGGGGCCCACAGATACGCAGTATTTT
TRBJ1-2 NA TRBV6-6 12 NA CASSPRSLGYTF TGTGCCAGCAGCCCGCGGAGCTTAGGCTACACCTTC
TRBJ2-1 NA TRBV7-2 19 TRBD2 CASSVIPPPASGGRDEQFF TGTGCCAGCAGCGTAATACCCCCCCCGGCTAGCGGGGGTAGGGATGAGCAGTTCTTC
TRBJ1-3 NA TRBV6-1 16 TRBD1 CASSELGQGPGNTIYF TGTGCCAGCAGTGAACTAGGACAGGGCCCTGGAAACACCATATATTTT
TRBJ2-3 once TRBV11-3 13 NA CASSLERTDTQYF TGTGCCAGCAGCTTAGAACGGACAGATACGCAGTATTTT
TRBJ1-5 once TRBV19 14 NA CASGWGGSNQPQHF TGTGCCAGTGGCTGGGGGGGGAGCAATCAGCCCCAGCATTTT
TRBJ2-3 once TRBV3-1/TRBV3-2 12 TRBD1 CASSQGVHTQYF TGTGCCAGCAGTCAGGGGGTCCATACGCAGTATTTT
TRBJ2-7 NA TRBV2 13 NA CASNTVASYEQYF TGTGCCAGCAATACCGTAGCGTCCTACGAGCAGTACTTC
TRBJ2-7 NA TRBV3-1/TRBV3-2 14 NA CASSLDRLHYEQYF TGTGCCAGCAGCTTAGACAGGCTCCACTACGAGCAGTACTTC
TRBJ1-6 NA TRBV4-1 15 NA CASSALPGNNSPLHF TGCGCCAGCAGCGCTCTTCCGGGTAATAATTCACCCCTCCACTTT
TRBJ2-7 NA TRBV19 16 NA CASSIPTGPRPYEQYF TGTGCCAGTAGTATACCCACAGGGCCCAGGCCCTACGAGCAGTACTTC